This entry lists 31 T cell receptor beta chains sequenced from one sample in a study of blood T cell repertoires in COVID-19. Clones were sequenced by immunoSEQ multiplex PCR, and TCRdb holds only the in-frame ones, with some missing. The sample includes approximately 92,000 clones, roughly 84% of them seen just once. Sequences were obtained from peripheral blood. The receptors were gathered from an older woman in a cohort sampled during active or convalescent COVID-19.

This clone came up a few times. V is TRBV5-1 and J is TRBJ1-1, with a tentative D call TRBD1 (5 bases). Germline assignment: CDR1 SGHRS and CDR2 YFSETQ. CDR3 length: 14 residues. V lost 0 bases and J lost 1, with 7 bases in between. The DNA for the CDR3 is TGCGCCAGCAGCTTGGTCCAGGGGAACACTGAAGCTTTCTTT. Its translation is CASSLVQGNTEAFF.

The V and J genes are TRBV18 and TRBJ1-5; maybe TRBD1 (5 bases). Germline V gene data show CDR1 as KGHSH and CDR2 as LQKENI. Trimming left V 2 bases short and J 5 bases short, with 10 bases between. This CDR3 has 14 amino acids. The CDR3 loop reads CASSPGAADQPQHF. The CDR3 DNA sequence: TGTGCCAGCTCACCAGGGGCGGCCGATCAGCCCCAGCATTTT.

A note on this clone: One end of the junction fails to match germline, which may point to a read error. The gene calls are TRBV7-9 and TRBJ1-2, with TRBD1 matching over 9 bases. CDR1 is SEHNR, CDR2 FQNEAQ, per germline (reference sequence). The CDR3 is made up of 13 amino acids. The CDR3 loop reads CASGQGRNYDYTF. CDR3 in DNA: TGTGCCTCAGGACAGGGGCGGAACTATGACTACACCTTC.

This clone was recorded a few times. The chain uses TRBV5-1 and TRBJ2-1; D call uncertain. Germline loops: CDR1 SGHRS, CDR2 YFSETQ. The CDR3 runs to 15 residues. V lost 0 bases and J lost 0, with 7 bases in between. CDR3 amino acids: CASSLGWSSYNEQFF. The CDR3 DNA is TGCGCCAGCAGCTTGGGGTGGAGCTCCTACAATGAGCAGTTCTTC. The full variable domain, its missing parts supplied by reference TRBV5-1 and TRBJ2-1, is KAGVTQTPRYLIKTRGQQVTLSCSPISGHRSVSWYQQTPGQGLQFLFEYFSETQRNKGNFPGRFSGRQFSNSRSEMNVSTLELGDSALYLCASSLGWSSYNEQFFGPGTRLTVL.

The rearrangement joins TRBV6-6 to TRBJ2-1, with TRBD2 identical over 7 bases. Germline CDR1 reads MNHNY; CDR2 reads SVGAGI (reference sequence). With V trimmed by 6 bases and J by 0 bases, 5 bases remained unmatched. The CDR3 contains 15 residues. CDR3 DNA sequence: TGTGCCAGCAGGAGGCGGGAGCCCTCCTACAATGAGCAGTTCTTC. Translation: CASRRREPSYNEQFF.

This clone occurred once. The rearrangement uses TRBV7-9 and TRBJ2-7, with TRBD1 matching 9 bases. Germline CDR1 reads SEHNR; CDR2 reads FQNEAQ (reference sequence). The CDR3 spans 14 residues. Germline trimming cut 2 bases from V and 5 bases from J; bases unmatched to any gene: 4. The CDR3 sequence is CASSLPDRGNEQYF. CDR3 in DNA: TGTGCCAGCAGCTTACCGGACAGGGGCAACGAGCAGTACTTC. The variable domain in full, with the rest retrieved from reference TRBV7-9 and TRBJ2-7, is DTGVSQNPRHKITKRGQNVTFRCDPISEHNRLYWYRQTLGQGPEFLTYFQNEAQLEKSRLLSDRFSAERPKGSFSTLEIQRTEQGDSAMYLCASSLPDRGNEQYFGPGTRLTVT.

By share, this clone ranks as medium-sized (0.01 to 0.1%). The rearrangement joins TRBV4-2 to TRBJ1-1, with D possibly matching TRBD1 (5 bases). This CDR3 is 14 amino acids long. CDR1 is LGHNA and CDR2 is YNFKEQ in the germline V gene. Deletions cut 1 base from V and 5 bases from J, with 11 bases between. The CDR3 bases are TGTGCCAGCAGCCAAGCAGGGAAGGCGACTGAAGCTTTCTTT. This translates into CASSQAGKATEAFF.

This rearrangement joins TRBV5-6 to TRBJ2-7; perhaps TRBD2 as D (6 bases). Germline V gives CDR1 SGHDT, CDR2 YYEEEE. This CDR3 comprises 12 residues. V shed 0 bases and J shed 6 bases, with 7 bases lying between them. The CDR3 DNA reads TGTGCCAGCAGCTTGGGGGGAGGCGAGCAGTACTTC. It is translated as CASSLGGGEQYF.

This clone was counted a single time. This chain uses TRBV11-2 with TRBJ1-2; 8 nucleotides agree with TRBD1. V lost 5 bases to trimming and J lost 6 bases; unmatched junction nucleotides: 5. Germline-derived CDR1 and CDR2 are SGHAT and FQNNGV. This CDR3 has 13 amino acids. CDR3 protein: CASSNSQGDGYTF. CDR3 nucleotides: TGTGCCAGCAGCAATTCACAGGGGGATGGCTACACCTTC.

The chain recombines TRBV11-2 with TRBJ2-2; 8 bases map to TRBD1. The CDR3 runs to 19 residues. Germline CDR1 reads SGHAT; CDR2 reads FQNNGV. Unmatched junction bases numbered 14, after V lost 0 bases and J lost 5 bases. The CDR3 loop is CASSLDKGQGALVTGELFF. In nucleotides, the CDR3 is TGTGCCAGCAGCTTAGATAAGGGGCAGGGGGCCTTGGTAACCGGGGAGCTGTTTTTT.

V gene TRBV5-1 combines with J gene TRBJ1-5; TRBD1 is a possible D gene (5 bases). CDR3 length: 15 residues. Germline CDR1 is SGHRS and CDR2 is YFSETQ. The V end lost 4 bases, the J end lost 0 bases, and 11 bases lay between the germline ends. The chain's CDR3 is CASSPDSVSNQPQHF. Here the CDR3 DNA reads TGCGCCAGCAGCCCCGACAGCGTTAGCAATCAGCCCCAGCATTTT.

The genes are TRBV6-5 and TRBJ2-3; 7 nucleotides match TRBD2. The germline gives CDR1 MNHEY, CDR2 SVGAGI. The CDR3 spans 13 residues. V was pared by 6 bases and J by 8 bases, with 8 bases of the junction left unmatched. This chain's CDR3 is CASRPSGKGTQYF. The CDR3 region has the DNA TGTGCCAGCAGACCAAGCGGGAAGGGTACGCAGTATTTT.

This chain links TRBV28 with TRBJ1-2; D gene uncertain. Per the germline V gene, CDR1 is MDHEN and CDR2 is SYDVKM. The CDR3 contains 14 residues. The V end lost 3 bases, the J end lost 7 bases, and 15 bases lay between the germline ends. Here the CDR3 reads CASSLKARVGGYTF. The CDR3, as DNA: TGTGCCAGCAGTTTGAAGGCCCGGGTAGGTGGCTACACCTTC.

J is TRBJ2-7 and V is TRBV28; 9 bases align to TRBD1. The CDR3 extends over 12 amino acids. Germline values: CDR1 MDHEN, CDR2 SYDVKM. The ends lost 8 bases at V and 7 bases at J; junction bases unmatched: 6. The CDR3: CASRTGAGEQYF. CDR3 DNA sequence: TGTGCCAGCCGGACAGGGGCAGGGGAGCAGTACTTC.

With respect to this clone: Mismatch with germline at one junction end may stem from a read error. The rearrangement links TRBV6-6 to TRBJ1-4; D perhaps matches TRBD1 (6 bases). Per germline, CDR1 MNHNY and CDR2 SVGAGI (reference sequence). This CDR3 comprises 16 residues. Here the CDR3 DNA reads TGTGCCAGCAGCTACTCGGACAGCACAACTAATGAAAAACTGTTTTTT. It codes for CASSYSDSTTNEKLFF.

V and J are TRBV11-2 and TRBJ2-1; possible D gene TRBD1, 6 bases. Per germline, CDR1 SGHAT and CDR2 FQNNGV. Trimming pared 1 base from V and 7 bases from J, leaving 20 bases between. This CDR3 region has 17 residues. For the CDR3, the DNA is TGTGCCAGCAGCTTAGCGTTTGGGAAAGGGGGAGTGAATGAGCAGTTCTTC. Its protein is CASSLAFGKGGVNEQFF.

The chain has TRBV7-9 and TRBJ1-1; the D is unclear. The CDR3 covers 14 residues. V lost 7 bases and J 4 bases, leaving 16 bases between the germline ends. Germline-derived CDR1 and CDR2 are SEHNR and FQNEAQ (reference sequence). The CDR3 is CASTYYRGGTEAFF. The CDR3 DNA reads TGTGCCAGCACCTACTATCGGGGAGGCACTGAAGCTTTCTTT.

The chain has TRBV9 and TRBJ2-1; a possible D gene is TRBD2 (5 bases). Per the germline V gene, CDR1 is SGDLS and CDR2 is YYNGEE. Deletions cut 0 bases from V and 4 bases from J, with 14 bases between. The CDR3 sequence is 16 residues long. As DNA, the CDR3 is TGTGCCAGCAGCGTAGAGGCTAGCCGGCGTTACAATGAGCAGTTCTTC. This gives the protein CASSVEASRRYNEQFF.

The CDR3 here is CASSYGSSRGETQYF. CDR3 DNA sequence: TGTGCCAGCAGCTACGGGTCCTCCCGGGGAGAGACCCAGTACTTC. The rearrangement joins TRBV7-2 to TRBJ2-5; D is perhaps TRBD2 (5 bases). The V end was cut by 4 bases, the J end by 4 bases, with 16 bases between. The CDR3 extends over 15 amino acids. The germline CDR1 and CDR2 sequences are SGHTA and FQGNSA.

This rearrangement joins TRBV30 to TRBJ2-3, with 8 bases lining up with TRBD1. Germline CDR1 GTSNPN, CDR2 SVGIG (reference sequence). The CDR3 length is 17 residues. J was trimmed by 3 bases and V by 0 bases; bases with no gene match: 11. The CDR3: CAWSVWAGTGRTDTQYF. In DNA, the CDR3 is TGTGCCTGGAGTGTATGGGCTGGGACAGGTAGGACAGATACGCAGTATTTT. Full variable domain (outside the CDR3, taken from reference TRBV30 and TRBJ2-3): SQTIHQWPATLVQPVGSPLSLECTVEGTSNPNLYWYRQAAGRGLQLLFYSVGIGQISSEVPQNLSASRPQDRQFILSSKKLLLSDSGFYLCAWSVWAGTGRTDTQYFGPGTRLTVL.

This sequence joins TRBV7-2 and TRBJ2-7, with TRBD2 matching 7 bases. Germline loops: CDR1 SGHTA, CDR2 FQGNSA. The CDR3 sequence is 15 residues long. V was clipped by 0 bases and J by 1 base; unmatched bases: 3. CDR3 DNA: TGTGCCAGCAGCTTAGCTAGCGGGCTGTCCTACGAGCAGTACTTC. It specifies CASSLASGLSYEQYF.

A word on this clone: The identical CDR3 is also encoded by other nucleotide sequences in the sample. The chain combines TRBV30 with TRBJ1-5; 7 positions match TRBD1. The CDR3 is 13 amino acids. Germline loops: CDR1 GTSNPN, CDR2 SVGIG (reference sequence). V was pared by 0 bases and J by 4 bases, with 0 bases of the junction left unmatched. Written as DNA, the CDR3 is TGTGCCTGGAGTGTACAGGGGAATCAGCCCCAGCATTTT. Its protein is CAWSVQGNQPQHF.

This clone was picked up one time. The rearrangement joins TRBV5-8 to TRBJ1-3; D is uncertain. This CDR3 spans 16 amino acids. Trimming took off 0 bases at V and 0 bases at J, with 10 bases between the two ends. The V gene's germline CDR1 is SGHTS and CDR2 YDEGEE. CDR3 in DNA: TGTGCCAGCAGCTTGGCCAAGTTGAGCTCTGGAAACACCATATATTTT. It encodes CASSLAKLSSGNTIYF.

The chain combines TRBV5-6 with TRBJ1-3; D unresolved. The length of the CDR3 is 13 residues. V was pared by 7 bases and J by 2 bases, with 10 bases between. Germline CDR1 and CDR2: SGHDT and YYEEEE. The CDR3 sequence is CASWGGTGNTIYF. As DNA, the CDR3 is TGTGCCAGCTGGGGAGGGACTGGAAACACCATATATTTT.

The chain recombines TRBV12-3 or TRBV12-4 with TRBJ2-1, with D uncertain. V was shortened by 3 bases and J by 7 bases, with 4 bases between the two germline ends. The CDR3 sequence is 11 residues long. The CDR3, as DNA: TGTGCCAGCAGTTTTCAGAATGAGCAGTTCTTC. Encoded protein: CASSFQNEQFF.

The V call is TRBV7-9, the J call TRBJ1-2, with 7 bases matching TRBD1. Germline V gene lookup returns CDR1 SEHNR and CDR2 FQNEAQ (reference sequence). The CDR3 sequence is 17 residues long. Trimming at V came to 5 bases and at J to 1 base, leaving 13 bases not matched to a gene. As DNA, the CDR3 is TGTGCCAGCAGCCCCCAGCCCGGGACAGCCTATAACTATGGCTACACCTTC. This gives the protein CASSPQPGTAYNYGYTF.

This chain connects TRBV3-1 (or the pseudogene TRBV3-2) to TRBJ2-2, with 11 bases fitting TRBD2. The CDR3 contains 16 residues. V shed 1 base and J 6 bases; nucleotides not matched to a gene: 4. Germline V lookup: CDR1 LGHDT, CDR2 YNNKEL (reference sequence). In DNA form, the CDR3 reads TGTGCCAGCAGCCAAGGTAGCGGGAGGGCCGCCGGGGAGCTGTTTTTT. Protein sequence: CASSQGSGRAAGELFF.

The V and J genes are TRBV6-5 and TRBJ1-3; 11 bases are a match to TRBD1. Germline CDR1 is MNHEY and CDR2 is SVGAGI. The ends lost 2 bases at V and 7 bases at J; junction bases unmatched: 7. The CDR3 totals 16 residues. Here the CDR3 DNA reads TGTGCCAGCAGTTACCAAATGGGGACAGGGGGGAACACCATATATTTT. It specifies CASSYQMGTGGNTIYF.

A few counts support this clone. The chain joins TRBV7-3 to TRBJ2-5, with a weak D call TRBD1 (5 bases). Germline loops: CDR1 SGHTA, CDR2 FQGTGA. The ends were cut back, 5 bases at V and 5 bases at J, with 12 bases in the middle. The CDR3 contains 13 residues. Written as DNA, the CDR3 is TGTGCCAGCAGCATAGGGGTACTGGAGACCCAGTACTTC. Its protein product is CASSIGVLETQYF.

The V and J genes are TRBV9 and TRBJ2-5; TRBD2 is a possible D gene (6 bases). The V gene's germline CDR1 is SGDLS and CDR2 YYNGEE. The CDR3 contains 14 residues. V lost 3 bases to trimming and J lost 5 bases, with 14 bases between them. CDR3 loop: CASSALTRQETQYF. In DNA form, the CDR3 reads TGTGCCAGCAGCGCCCTGACTAGGCAGGAGACCCAGTACTTC.

This chain connects TRBV9 to TRBJ2-5; a possible D gene is TRBD1 (5 bases). CDR3 length: 14 residues. Germline loops: CDR1 SGDLS, CDR2 YYNGEE. V was pared by 4 bases and J by 1 base, with 11 bases between. CDR3 sequence reads: CASSPQGLQETQYF. The CDR3 nucleotides are TGTGCCAGCAGCCCCCAGGGTCTCCAAGAGACCCAGTACTTC.